This T cell receptor beta chain was documented in a study of spatial heterogeneity in lung cancer. V was clipped by 6 bases and J by 11 bases, with 18 bases between them. Germline-derived CDR1 and CDR2 are DFQATT and SNEGSKA (reference sequence). This CDR3 region has 12 residues. Time point defined: sample taken at primary tumor resection. Extraction of whole RNA from tumor, nontumor lung or frozen PBMC preceded unsorted sequencing. TCRdb analysed the 5' RACE reads with MiXCR anew, one entry per CDR3 protein. The profile shows 60,000 to 90,000 distinct CDR3 sequences, roughly 15% of them singletons. The source is a male donor with early-stage non-small cell lung cancer. J is TRBJ2-3 and V is TRBV20-1, with a weak D call TRBD2 (6 bases). Sequencing used PBMCs, obtained at surgery. The CDR3 region is CSANRVGEEQYF. The CDR3 DNA reads as TGCAGTGCGAACAGAGTTGGGGAGGAGCAGTATTTT.